This TCR beta chain was documented in a study of CD8 T cells in ankylosing spondylitis. Making use of molecular barcodes, quantitative 5'-RACE generated TCR beta libraries. Using its own MiXCR run on the 5' RACE reads, TCRdb lists one record per CDR3 protein. This sample has a few hundred thousand distinct CDR3 sequences, with about 10% found just once. This clonotype was detected ten times or more. As yet, its antigen is unknown. Study-wide results and caveats: Disease-linked clones displayed a CD8+ phenotype and appeared relatively rarely in peripheral blood. Seemingly distinctive of ankylosing spondylitis blood was a TCR beta motif formed by eight highly homologous variants.

The specimen was blood, either unsorted or a sorted T cell fraction (not recorded which). This TCR came from a male donor with ankylosing spondylitis or in good health (not recorded which).

CDR3 sequence: CASSSGGGIQETQYF. The CDR3 DNA reads as TGCGCCAGCAGCTCTGGGGGGGGAATCCAAGAGACCCAGTACTTC. V gene TRBV5-1 combines with J gene TRBJ2-5, with 7 bases matching TRBD2. After removal of 3 bases from V and 1 base from J, the junction contained 6 bases not matched to a gene. Germline assignment: CDR1 SGHRS and CDR2 YFSETQ. This CDR3 has 15 amino acids.